These T cell receptor beta chains were read from a single sample in a study of blood T cell repertoires in COVID-19. Sequenced by immunoSEQ multiplex PCR; TCRdb stores in-frame clones only, minus some. The sample has tens of thousands of clones, about 86% seen once. Specimen: peripheral blood. The receptors were gathered from a human donor in a cohort sampled during active COVID-19. Each CDR3 is given with its conserved first and last residue. Fields, in order: D gene, V gene, J gene, clone size, CDR3 DNA, CDR3 protein. D genes are given only for firm matches. Clone sizes are given selectively: once, few, many, or a class where the clone is expanded.

D: TRBD1; V: TRBV23-1; J: TRBJ1-2; size: -; DNA: TGCGCCAGCAGTCAATTCCGGACAGGGAAGCTTGGCTACACCTTC; CDR3: CASSQFRTGKLGYTF
D: -; V: TRBV5-1; J: TRBJ1-2; size: once; DNA: TGCGCCAGCAGCTTCACGGCAGGGGCTGGGGTTTACTATGGCTACACCTTC; CDR3: CASSFTAGAGVYYGYTF
D: TRBD1; V: TRBV6-2/TRBV6-3; J: TRBJ1-6; size: -; DNA: TGTGCCAGCAGTCCGACAGGGGCCCTAGTATCACCCCTCCACTTT; CDR3: CASSPTGALVSPLHF
D: TRBD1; V: TRBV25-1; J: TRBJ2-3; size: -; DNA: TGTGCCAGGGACAGGGGATTACGCGGTAAAACGCAGTATTTT; CDR3: CARDRGLRGKTQYF
D: TRBD2; V: TRBV7-2; J: TRBJ2-3; size: -; DNA: TGTGCCAGCAGCTTATACGGGACTAGCGGGGTTGGGTCTACAGATACGCAGTATTTT; CDR3: CASSLYGTSGVGSTDTQYF
D: -; V: TRBV4-1; J: TRBJ2-2; size: -; DNA: TGCGCCAGCAGCCAAGACGCCGCGCGTACTGGGGAGCTGTTTTTT; CDR3: CASSQDAARTGELFF
D: -; V: TRBV14; J: TRBJ2-5; size: -; DNA: TGTGCCAGCAGCCAACAACAAGAGACCCAGTACTTC; CDR3: CASSQQQETQYF
D: -; V: TRBV21-1; J: TRBJ1-3; size: -; DNA: TGTGCCAGCAGCAAAGTAGAGAGTAGTAGCAGGGTGGTTGGTGGAAACACCATATATTTT; CDR3: CASSKVESSSRVVGGNTIYF
D: TRBD1; V: TRBV6-5; J: TRBJ1-2; size: -; DNA: TGTGCCAGCAGTCAGAGGACAGGGGTTGGCTACACCTTC; CDR3: CASSQRTGVGYTF
D: TRBD1; V: TRBV2; J: TRBJ1-6; size: -; DNA: TGTGCCAGCAGTGGGGAACAGGGGAATTCACCCCTCCACTTT; CDR3: CASSGEQGNSPLHF
D: -; V: TRBV2; J: TRBJ1-6; size: -; DNA: TGTGCCAGCAGCGAACAGATTGGTAATTCACCCCTCCACTTT; CDR3: CASSEQIGNSPLHF
D: TRBD2; V: TRBV5-1; J: TRBJ2-1; size: -; DNA: TGCGCCAGCAGCAGGAGCGGGGGCCACAATGAGCAGTTCTTC; CDR3: CASSRSGGHNEQFF
D: -; V: TRBV5-1; J: TRBJ2-3; size: once; DNA: TGCGCCAGCAGCTTGGACGTAGGCACAGATACGCAGTATTTT; CDR3: CASSLDVGTDTQYF
D: -; V: TRBV30; J: TRBJ1-5; size: -; DNA: TGTGCCTGGAGTAGCAGCAATCAGCCCCAGCATTTT; CDR3: CAWSSSNQPQHF
D: -; V: TRBV5-1; J: TRBJ1-4; size: -; DNA: TGCGCCAGCAGCTTAGAACCGAGACAGTATGGAGAAAAACTGTTTTTT; CDR3: CASSLEPRQYGEKLFF
D: -; V: TRBV10-2; J: TRBJ2-7; size: -; DNA: TGCGCCAGCAGTGCGGGACTCTACGAGCAGTACTTC; CDR3: CASSAGLYEQYF
D: -; V: TRBV11-2; J: TRBJ2-3; size: -; DNA: TGTGCCAGCAGCCCCCGGGGAGGGGGGAGCACAGATACGCAGTATTTT; CDR3: CASSPRGGGSTDTQYF
D: -; V: TRBV24-1; J: TRBJ2-3; size: once; DNA: TGTGCCACCAGCCCACTTCACACAGATACGCAGTATTTT; CDR3: CATSPLHTDTQYF
D: -; V: TRBV7-6; J: TRBJ2-1; size: -; DNA: TGTGCCAGCAGTTTAACAGGGAATGAGCAGTTCTTC; CDR3: CASSLTGNEQFF
D: TRBD2; V: TRBV5-1; J: TRBJ2-2; size: -; DNA: TGCGCCAGCACGGGGGGGCCCGGGGAGCTGTTTTTT; CDR3: CASTGGPGELFF
D: -; V: TRBV6-1; J: TRBJ1-5; size: once; DNA: TGTGCCAGCAGTGAACTTTTCGGGAATCAGCCCCAGCATTTT; CDR3: CASSELFGNQPQHF
D: TRBD2; V: TRBV27; J: TRBJ2-7; size: once; DNA: TGTGCCAGCAGACCCGGGACTAGCGGGGGGGCCGGGTACTTC; CDR3: CASRPGTSGGAGYF
D: TRBD1; V: TRBV19; J: TRBJ1-1; size: -; DNA: TGTGCCAGTAGAAACAGGGGGCAGGGGGAAGCTTTCTTT; CDR3: CASRNRGQGEAFF
D: -; V: TRBV27; J: TRBJ1-5; size: once; DNA: TGTGCCAGCAGTTTCAGGGTCAATCAGCCCCAGCATTTT; CDR3: CASSFRVNQPQHF
D: TRBD2; V: TRBV5-1; J: TRBJ2-7; size: -; DNA: TGCGCCAGCAGTCGGACGGCAGCGGGGGGGATTTACGAGCAGTACTTC; CDR3: CASSRTAAGGIYEQYF
D: -; V: TRBV3-1/TRBV3-2; J: TRBJ2-2; size: -; DNA: TGTGCCAGCAGCCAAAGTCTAGCTACCGGGGAGCTGTTTTTT; CDR3: CASSQSLATGELFF
D: TRBD1; V: TRBV15; J: TRBJ1-1; size: -; DNA: TGTGCCACCAGCAGAGCAAACAGGGGGCTGAACACTGAAGCTTTCTTT; CDR3: CATSRANRGLNTEAFF
D: TRBD1; V: TRBV6-2/TRBV6-3; J: TRBJ2-4; size: -; DNA: TGTGCCAGCAGTACTCAACAGGGACAGTTAGCCAAAAACATTCAGTACTTC; CDR3: CASSTQQGQLAKNIQYF
D: TRBD1; V: TRBV6-5; J: TRBJ1-2; size: -; DNA: TGTGCCAGCAGTTACAAAGCAGGGGGGAACTATGGCTACACCTTC; CDR3: CASSYKAGGNYGYTF
D: TRBD1; V: TRBV24-1; J: TRBJ1-2; size: -; DNA: TGTGCCACCAGTGACCGGGACAGCTATGGCTACACCTTC; CDR3: CATSDRDSYGYTF
D: -; V: TRBV5-1; J: TRBJ2-7; size: -; DNA: TGCGCCAGCAGCTTGGGGTCAGGGGGGCCCTACGAGCAGTACTTC; CDR3: CASSLGSGGPYEQYF
D: -; V: TRBV2; J: TRBJ1-2; size: -; DNA: TGTGCCAGCGGAATGGGGCCCCGCTATGGCTACACCTTC; CDR3: CASGMGPRYGYTF
D: -; V: TRBV3-1/TRBV3-2; J: TRBJ1-2; size: -; DNA: TGTGCCAGCAGCCAAGACGGAGGGTCCACCTTC; CDR3: CASSQDGGSTF
D: -; V: TRBV6-7; J: TRBJ2-5; size: -; DNA: TGTGCCAGCAGTGGCAGGGTTAGGGAGACCCAGTACTTC; CDR3: CASSGRVRETQYF
D: -; V: TRBV7-8; J: TRBJ1-4; size: -; DNA: TGTGCCAGCAGCTTCGGGAGGGAGACTAATGAAAAACTGTTTTTT; CDR3: CASSFGRETNEKLFF
D: TRBD1; V: TRBV19; J: TRBJ2-7; size: few; DNA: TGTGCCAGCAGGATGACAGGGGCGGGGTACGAGCAGTACTTC; CDR3: CASRMTGAGYEQYF
D: TRBD2; V: TRBV3-1/TRBV3-2; J: TRBJ2-1; size: -; DNA: TGTGCCAGCACTCATTTAAGCGGGGGAACCTACAATGAGCAGTTCTTC; CDR3: CASTHLSGGTYNEQFF
D: -; V: TRBV11-2; J: TRBJ2-3; size: -; DNA: TGTGCCAGCAGCTTAGTTACAGGGTCGACAGATACGCAGTATTTT; CDR3: CASSLVTGSTDTQYF
D: -; V: TRBV10-1; J: TRBJ2-2; size: -; DNA: TGCGCCAGCAGTGAACTAAGGGGAGGGGAGCTGTTTTTT; CDR3: CASSELRGGELFF
D: -; V: TRBV2; J: TRBJ1-2; size: few; DNA: TGTGCCAGCAGTATAGCCACCCTCTATGGCTACACCTTC; CDR3: CASSIATLYGYTF
D: TRBD1; V: TRBV19; J: TRBJ1-5; size: -; DNA: TGTGCCAGTAGTGCCGCGGACAGGGGGCGACAGCCCCAGCATTTT; CDR3: CASSAADRGRQPQHF
D: -; V: TRBV2; J: TRBJ2-4; size: -; DNA: TGTGCCAGCAGTGACCTCAGGGTAAAAAACATTCAGTACTTC; CDR3: CASSDLRVKNIQYF
D: -; V: TRBV6-5; J: TRBJ2-7; size: -; DNA: TGTGCCAGCTCAACAGGGTTTTCTTTCTCCGAGCAGTACTTC; CDR3: CASSTGFSFSEQYF
D: TRBD1; V: TRBV19; J: TRBJ1-1; size: -; DNA: TGTGCCAGTAGCCTGGGGACAGGGCGAATTTTTGGGAACACTGAAGCTTTCTTT; CDR3: CASSLGTGRIFGNTEAFF
D: -; V: TRBV7-9; J: TRBJ1-2; size: few; DNA: TGTGCCAGCAGCTTAGTAATAGGGAACAGGGACGGCTACACCTTC; CDR3: CASSLVIGNRDGYTF
D: -; V: TRBV19; J: TRBJ2-5; size: -; DNA: TGTGCCAGTAGTAAGGCCAGGCCTCAAGAGACCCAGTACTTC; CDR3: CASSKARPQETQYF
D: -; V: TRBV14; J: TRBJ1-1; size: -; DNA: TGTGCCAGCAGCCTTCGTGGCCCTAACACTGAAGCTTTCTTT; CDR3: CASSLRGPNTEAFF
D: -; V: TRBV9; J: TRBJ1-6; size: -; DNA: TGTGCCAGCAGCGTAGATATCAGTTCACCCCTCCACTTT; CDR3: CASSVDISSPLHF
D: TRBD1; V: TRBV6-1; J: TRBJ1-6; size: -; DNA: TGTGCCAGCAGTGAAGCGGCAGGGGGGCGGAATTCACCCCTCCACTTT; CDR3: CASSEAAGGRNSPLHF
D: TRBD1; V: TRBV4-2; J: TRBJ2-7; size: -; DNA: TGTGCCAGCAGCCATGCCGACGGCCGGGACAGAGTCTACGAGCAGTACTTC; CDR3: CASSHADGRDRVYEQYF
D: TRBD2; V: TRBV11-2; J: TRBJ2-3; size: -; DNA: TGTGCCAGCAGCTTAGGGGGTGGGCTAGCGGGGTACGATACGCAGTATTTT; CDR3: CASSLGGGLAGYDTQYF
D: -; V: TRBV6-2/TRBV6-3; J: TRBJ1-2; size: -; DNA: TGTGCCAGCAGTCCCCTATCGGGAGGCTACACCTTC; CDR3: CASSPLSGGYTF
D: -; V: TRBV7-9; J: TRBJ1-6; size: -; DNA: TGTGCCAGCACCCGTTCCGGGTTGAATTCACCCCTCCACTTT; CDR3: CASTRSGLNSPLHF
D: -; V: TRBV29-1; J: TRBJ1-6; size: -; DNA: TGCAGCGTTGGTTGGGGGGGGGAGTCACCCCTCCACTTT; CDR3: CSVGWGGESPLHF
D: -; V: TRBV5-4; J: TRBJ1-2; size: -; DNA: TGTGCCAGCAGCTTGCAAGATGGGGGCGGGGGCTACACCTTC; CDR3: CASSLQDGGGGYTF